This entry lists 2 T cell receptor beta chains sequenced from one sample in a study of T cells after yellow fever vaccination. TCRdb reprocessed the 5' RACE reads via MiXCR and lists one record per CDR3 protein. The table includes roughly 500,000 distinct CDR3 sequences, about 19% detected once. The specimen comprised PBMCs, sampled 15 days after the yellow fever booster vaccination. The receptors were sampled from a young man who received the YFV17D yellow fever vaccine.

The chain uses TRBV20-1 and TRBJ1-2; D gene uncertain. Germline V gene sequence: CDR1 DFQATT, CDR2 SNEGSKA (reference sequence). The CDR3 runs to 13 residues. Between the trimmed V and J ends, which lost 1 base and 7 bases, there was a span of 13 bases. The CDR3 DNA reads TGCAGTGCTAGAGTCGTTGAGGGCGGTGGCTACACCTTC. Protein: CSARVVEGGGYTF.

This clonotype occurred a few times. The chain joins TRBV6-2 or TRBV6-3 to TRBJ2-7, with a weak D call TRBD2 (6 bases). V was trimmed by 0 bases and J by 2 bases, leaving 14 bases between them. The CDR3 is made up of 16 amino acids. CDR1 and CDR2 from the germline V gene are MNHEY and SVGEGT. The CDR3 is CASSYSSPSEAYEQYF. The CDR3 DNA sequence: TGTGCCAGCAGTTACTCCAGTCCTAGCGAGGCCTACGAGCAGTACTTC.